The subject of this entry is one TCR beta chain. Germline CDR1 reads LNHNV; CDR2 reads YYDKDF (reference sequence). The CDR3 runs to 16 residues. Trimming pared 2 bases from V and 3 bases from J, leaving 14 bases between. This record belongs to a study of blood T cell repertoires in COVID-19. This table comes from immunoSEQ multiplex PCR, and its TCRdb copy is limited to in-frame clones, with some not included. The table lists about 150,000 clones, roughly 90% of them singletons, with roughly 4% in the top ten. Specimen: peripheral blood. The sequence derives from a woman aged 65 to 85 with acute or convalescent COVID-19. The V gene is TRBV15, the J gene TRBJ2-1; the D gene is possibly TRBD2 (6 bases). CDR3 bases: TGTGCCACCAGCAGATCTAGCGAACCAATCTACAATGAGCAGTTCTTC. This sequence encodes CATSRSSEPIYNEQFF.